The 28 T cell receptor beta chains in this list originate from one sample, sequenced in a study of chemoradiotherapy in HPV16-positive cancers. Using immunoSEQ multiplex PCR, the repertoire was profiled, and TCRdb retains in-frame clones only, with some absent. The sample has roughly 3,300 clones, about 85% seen once; the top ten hold approximately 15%. The source was tumor tissue, collected from a patient who underwent chemoradiotherapy. All receptors come from a human donor with HPV-associated anogenital cancer.

The gene calls are TRBV4-1 and TRBJ2-3, with 9 bases fitting TRBD2. CDR3 length: 16 residues. V lost 0 bases, J lost 2 bases, and 3 bases stayed unmatched. The germline gives CDR1 MGHRA, CDR2 YSYEKL. The chain's CDR3 is CASSQERGGITDTQYF. CDR3 DNA sequence: TGCGCCAGCAGCCAAGAGCGGGGGGGAATCACAGATACGCAGTATTTT.

This rearrangement joins TRBV2 to TRBJ1-3, with unresolved D. Germline CDR1 SNHLY, CDR2 FYNNEI. The V and J ends lost 0 bases and 0 bases respectively, with 12 bases between them. The CDR3 covers 17 residues. The CDR3, as DNA: TGTGCCAGCAGTGAAGCGGTACTGGTATTCTCTGGAAACACCATATATTTT. Its translation is CASSEAVLVFSGNTIYF.

The J gene is TRBJ2-3, the V gene TRBV6-4, with D tentatively TRBD2 (6 bases). The V end was cut by 5 bases, the J end by 6 bases, with 12 bases between. The CDR3 totals 13 residues. From germline, CDR1 is MRHNA and CDR2 SNTAGT. DNA for the CDR3: TGTGCCAGCAGTCGGGACTCCCTCGATACGCAGTATTTT. It specifies CASSRDSLDTQYF.

CDR3 coding DNA: TGTGCCAGCAGGGGCAGGGGGCGCGATTCCGGGGAGCTGTTTTTT. Translating gives CASRGRGRDSGELFF. V and J are TRBV7-8 and TRBJ2-2; TRBD1 agrees at 8 bases. Looked up from germline, CDR1 is SGHVS and CDR2 is FQNEAQ. J was trimmed by 6 bases and V by 6 bases; bases with no gene match: 9. The CDR3 is made up of 15 amino acids. Full variable domain (rest looked up from reference TRBV7-8 and TRBJ2-2): GAGVSQSPRYKVAKRGQDVALRCDPISGHVSLFWYQQALGQGPEFLTYFQNEAQLDKSGLPSDRFFAERPEGSVSTLKIQRTQQEDSAVYLCASRGRGRDSGELFFGEGSRLTVL.

This clone was recorded once. V is TRBV30 and J is TRBJ1-4, with no clear D. The CDR3 runs to 11 residues. Per germline, CDR1 GTSNPN and CDR2 SVGIG (reference sequence). Between the trimmed V and J ends, which lost 4 bases and 4 bases, there was a span of 4 bases. The CDR3 reads CAWIGNEKLFF. CDR3 bases: TGTGCCTGGATCGGTAATGAAAAACTGTTTTTT.

The rearrangement uses TRBV5-1 and TRBJ2-7; D unclear. Per the germline V gene, CDR1 is SGHRS and CDR2 is YFSETQ. The CDR3 has 13 amino acids. V was clipped by 4 bases and J by 3 bases, with 11 bases between them. In DNA, the CDR3 is TGCGCCAGCAGCGACCCTCCAAACTACGAGCAGTACTTC. Translated, it gives CASSDPPNYEQYF.

This clone came up a few times. The chain uses TRBV10-3 and TRBJ2-3, with 9 bases matching TRBD1. The length of the CDR3 is 15 residues. In germline, CDR1 is ENHRY, CDR2 SYGVKD. With V trimmed by 2 bases and J by 5 bases, 5 bases remained unmatched. CDR3: CAISERTGARDTQYF. CDR3 in DNA: TGTGCCATCAGTGAGAGGACAGGGGCGAGAGATACGCAGTATTTT.

The chain is built from TRBV10-3 and TRBJ2-7; 10 positions agree with TRBD2. This CDR3 comprises 12 residues. From germline, CDR1 is ENHRY and CDR2 SYGVKD. The junction had 1 base not matched to a gene; V was cut back by 6 bases and J by 5 bases. Here the CDR3 DNA reads TGTGCCATCAGCCTAGCGGGAGACGAGCAGTACTTC. Its translation is CAISLAGDEQYF.

CDR3 in amino acids: CASSFLWLGEQYF. DNA for the CDR3: TGCGCCAGCAGCTTTTTATGGCTCGGGGAGCAGTACTTC. V and J are TRBV5-1 and TRBJ2-7, with D hard to call. Trimming cost V 2 bases and J 7 bases, with 13 bases left between them. CDR3 length: 13 residues. In germline, CDR1 is SGHRS, CDR2 YFSETQ.

This clone has more than one count but fewer than ten. This chain joins TRBV7-8 and TRBJ1-1; TRBD1 aligns across 10 bases. The V segment lost 5 bases and the J segment 9 bases; nucleotides outside the gene matches: 9. CDR3 length: 14 residues. CDR1 is SGHVS, CDR2 FQNEAQ, per germline. DNA for the CDR3: TGTGCCAGCAGCCCACAGGACAGGGGGGAAAAAGCTTTCTTT. This gives the protein CASSPQDRGEKAFF.

The rearrangement uses TRBV9 and TRBJ2-2; D is uncertain. CDR3 length: 16 amino acids. The germline V gene encodes CDR1 SGDLS and CDR2 YYNGEE. V was trimmed by 1 base and J by 4 bases, leaving 14 bases between them. The CDR3 DNA sequence: TGTGCCAGCAGCGTATCTGGCAGACCAGGCACCGGGGAGCTGTTTTTT. Translated, it gives CASSVSGRPGTGELFF.

The chain recombines TRBV6-1 with TRBJ1-4; 7 bases are a match to TRBD1. This CDR3 comprises 15 residues. Trimming took 2 bases from V and 8 from J; bases not matched to a gene: 8. The germline CDR1 and CDR2 sequences are MNHNS and SASEGT. CDR3 coding DNA: TGTGCCAGCAGTGAAAACGTCAGGGGGGGGGAAAAACTGTTTTTT. Its protein is CASSENVRGGEKLFF.

This chain uses TRBV2 with TRBJ1-1; unclear D gene. Germline V gene lookup returns CDR1 SNHLY and CDR2 FYNNEI. V lost 9 bases to trimming and J lost 2 bases, with 7 bases between them. The CDR3 is 11 residues long. The CDR3 region has the DNA TGTGCCAGACAAAGTAACACTGAAGCTTTCTTT. It is translated as CARQSNTEAFF.

This chain joins TRBV4-1 and TRBJ2-3; D is possibly TRBD1 (6 bases). Germline V gene sequence: CDR1 MGHRA, CDR2 YSYEKL. V was clipped by 1 base and J by 3 bases, with 11 bases between them. The CDR3 sequence is 15 residues long. For the CDR3, the DNA is TGCGCCAGCAGCCAAGTCCCGAGGGGGACAGATACGCAGTATTTT. The encoded protein is CASSQVPRGTDTQYF.

In DNA, the CDR3 is TGTGCCAGCAGTTTATTTCTATTCGGTTATCGGCAGCCCCAGCATTTT. It encodes CASSLFLFGYRQPQHF. The genes are TRBV27 and TRBJ1-5, with D unclear. The V and J ends lost 1 base and 7 bases respectively, with 17 bases between them. Germline V CDR1 and CDR2: MNHEY, SMNVEV (reference sequence). The CDR3 runs 16 residues.

V and J are TRBV19 and TRBJ2-7; 9 bases match TRBD2. Germline assignment: CDR1 LNHDA and CDR2 SQIVND (reference sequence). The CDR3 loop spans 13 amino acids. V was pared by 4 bases and J by 6 bases, with 4 bases of the junction left unmatched. The CDR3: CASSTGLAGEQYF. The CDR3 nucleotides are TGTGCCAGTAGTACGGGACTAGCCGGCGAGCAGTACTTC.

The chain carries TRBV25-1 and TRBJ1-1; D gene unclear. Per the germline V gene, CDR1 is MGHDK and CDR2 is SYGVNS. Trimming removed 7 bases from V and 0 bases from J, with 9 bases in between. The CDR3 spans 13 residues. CDR3 residues: CASTDDMNTEAFF. The CDR3 DNA is TGTGCCAGCACTGACGACATGAACACTGAAGCTTTCTTT.

The CDR3 bases are TGTGCCAGCATCGGGGGGCAGGGGAATCAGCCCCAGCATTTT. Translation gives CASIGGQGNQPQHF. The V call is TRBV28, the J call TRBJ1-5, with D maybe TRBD1 (6 bases). CDR1 is MDHEN, CDR2 SYDVKM, per germline. There are 14 residues in the CDR3. V lost 7 bases, J lost 4 bases, and 14 bases lay in between.

CDR3 amino acids: CASSGSNYNEQFF. CDR3 coding DNA: TGCGCCAGCAGTGGGTCAAACTACAATGAGCAGTTCTTC. The J gene is TRBJ2-1, the V gene TRBV10-2, with D hard to call. Trimming took 4 bases from V and 3 from J, leaving 7 bases between them. CDR1 is WSHSY, CDR2 SAAADI, per germline. This CDR3 is 13 amino acids long.

Written as DNA, the CDR3 is TGTGCCAGCAGTTTAAGTCCAATTCCTTATGGCTACACCTTC. This gives the protein CASSLSPIPYGYTF. The gene calls are TRBV27 and TRBJ1-2; D gene uncertain. The CDR3 spans 14 residues. Trimming stripped 2 bases from V and 5 bases from J, with 12 bases between. Looked up from germline, CDR1 is MNHEY and CDR2 is SMNVEV (reference sequence).

In its sample, this clone was seen once. CDR3 residues: CASSQEGEGARGTQYF. The CDR3 coding sequence is TGCGCCAGCAGCCAAGAAGGAGAGGGGGCTAGGGGTACGCAGTATTTT. This chain links TRBV4-1 with TRBJ2-3; TRBD1 matches 7 bases. The CDR3 contains 16 residues. CDR1 MGHRA and CDR2 YSYEKL come from the germline V gene. V gave up 0 bases and J gave up 8 bases; unmatched junction bases: 11.

J is TRBJ2-7 and V is TRBV7-9; D remains unclear. This CDR3 is 11 amino acids long. Germline V gene sequence: CDR1 SEHNR, CDR2 FQNEAQ (reference sequence). V was clipped by 4 bases and J by 2 bases, with 3 bases between them. CDR3 in amino acids: CASSSTYEQYF. CDR3 nucleotides: TGTGCCAGCAGCTCCACCTACGAGCAGTACTTC.

The chain links TRBV5-1 to TRBJ2-1; D might be TRBD2 (6 bases). V gave up 0 bases and J gave up 1 base, with 8 bases separating them. Germline V gene data show CDR1 as SGHRS and CDR2 as YFSETQ. The CDR3 consists of 15 residues. CDR3 protein: CASSLAGESYNEQFF. DNA of the CDR3: TGCGCCAGCAGCTTGGCGGGGGAGTCCTACAATGAGCAGTTCTTC.

The genes are TRBV20-1 and TRBJ1-2; D is unresolved. There are 10 residues in the CDR3. Per germline, CDR1 DFQATT and CDR2 SNEGSKA (reference sequence). V shed 6 bases and J shed 6 bases, with 8 bases lying between them. Here the CDR3 DNA reads TGCAGTGCCAATTGGAATGGCTACACCTTC. This translates into CSANWNGYTF.

The chain has TRBV9 and TRBJ2-3; D remains ambiguous. The CDR3 has 17 amino acids. The germline V gene encodes CDR1 SGDLS and CDR2 YYNGEE. V was clipped by 0 bases and J by 8 bases, with 22 bases between them. The CDR3 DNA reads as TGTGCCAGCAGCGTAGGAGGAGTGACTGGTCCCAGTGGTACGCAGTATTTT. Its protein product is CASSVGGVTGPSGTQYF.

In DNA form, the CDR3 reads TGTGCCAGTAGTGAGGGGAACACCTATGGCTACACCTTC. This gives the protein CASSEGNTYGYTF. The chain has TRBV19 and TRBJ1-2, with D perhaps TRBD1 (5 bases). Germline V CDR1 and CDR2: LNHDA, SQIVND (reference sequence). Trimming cost V 5 bases and J 4 bases, with 11 bases left between them. This CDR3 has 13 residues.

The chain employs TRBV7-6 and TRBJ2-5; the D is unclear. The CDR3 contains 14 residues. Trimming pared 5 bases from V and 0 bases from J, leaving 10 bases between. Germline-derived CDR1 and CDR2 are SGHVS and FNYEAQ. This CDR3 reads CASSRSGHQETQYF. The CDR3, as DNA: TGTGCCAGCAGCCGAAGTGGGCACCAAGAGACCCAGTACTTC.

The chain has TRBV19 and TRBJ2-7; D may be TRBD1 (6 bases). The germline V gene has CDR1 LNHDA and CDR2 SQIVND (reference sequence). This CDR3 is 14 amino acids long. V gave up 6 bases and J gave up 0 bases, with 12 bases separating them. Written as DNA, the CDR3 is TGTGCCAGTAGCCTCGACAGGAGCTCCTACGAGCAGTACTTC. Translation: CASSLDRSSYEQYF.